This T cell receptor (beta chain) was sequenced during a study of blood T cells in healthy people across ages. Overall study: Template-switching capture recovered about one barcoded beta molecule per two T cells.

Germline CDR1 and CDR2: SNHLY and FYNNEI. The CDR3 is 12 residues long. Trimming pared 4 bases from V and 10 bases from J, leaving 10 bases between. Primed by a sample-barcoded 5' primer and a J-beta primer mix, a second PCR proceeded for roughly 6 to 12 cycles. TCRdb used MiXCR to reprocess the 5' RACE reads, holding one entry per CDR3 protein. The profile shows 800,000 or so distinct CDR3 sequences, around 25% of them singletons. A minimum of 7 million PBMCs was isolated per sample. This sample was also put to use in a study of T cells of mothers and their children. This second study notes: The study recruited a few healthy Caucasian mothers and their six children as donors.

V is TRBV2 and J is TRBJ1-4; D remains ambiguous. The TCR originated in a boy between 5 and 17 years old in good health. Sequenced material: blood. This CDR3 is CASSGDGGKLFF. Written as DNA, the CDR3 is TGTGCCAGCAGTGGAGACGGTGGAAAACTGTTTTTT.